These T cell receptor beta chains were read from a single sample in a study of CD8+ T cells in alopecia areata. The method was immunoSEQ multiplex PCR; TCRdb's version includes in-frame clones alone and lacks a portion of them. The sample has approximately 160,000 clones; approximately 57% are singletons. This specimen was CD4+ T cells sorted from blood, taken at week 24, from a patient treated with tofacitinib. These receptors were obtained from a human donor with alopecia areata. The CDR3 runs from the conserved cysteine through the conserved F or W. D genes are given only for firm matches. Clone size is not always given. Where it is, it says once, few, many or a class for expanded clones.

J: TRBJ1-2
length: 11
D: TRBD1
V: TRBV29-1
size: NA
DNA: TGCAGCGACCAGGGGGCTCGGGGCTACACCTTC
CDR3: CSDQGARGYTF

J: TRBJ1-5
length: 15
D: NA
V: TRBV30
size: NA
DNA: TGTGCCTGGAGTACTGGGTCGGGTGGCAATCAGCCCCAGCATTTT
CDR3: CAWSTGSGGNQPQHF

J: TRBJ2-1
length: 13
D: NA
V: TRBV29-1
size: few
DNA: TGCAGCACTACGGGACTCTACTACAATGAGCAGTTCTTC
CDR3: CSTTGLYYNEQFF

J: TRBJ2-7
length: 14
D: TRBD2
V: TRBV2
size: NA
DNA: TGTGCCAGCGAACCATTAGCGGGGTACTACGAGCAGTACTTC
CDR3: CASEPLAGYYEQYF

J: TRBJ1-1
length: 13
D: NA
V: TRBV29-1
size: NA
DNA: TGCAGCGTTGCCCTCCCAATGAACACTGAAGCTTTCTTT
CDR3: CSVALPMNTEAFF

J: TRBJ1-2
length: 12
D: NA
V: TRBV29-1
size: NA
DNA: TGCAGCGTTGAAGGGACAAACTATGGCTACACCTTC
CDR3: CSVEGTNYGYTF

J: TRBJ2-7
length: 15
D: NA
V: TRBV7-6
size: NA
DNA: TGTGCCAGCAGACCCAGGGAAGAAAGCTCCTACGAGCAGTACTTC
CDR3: CASRPREESSYEQYF

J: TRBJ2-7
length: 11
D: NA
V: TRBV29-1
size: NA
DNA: TGCAGCGTACGGACCTCCTACGAGCAGTACTTC
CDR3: CSVRTSYEQYF

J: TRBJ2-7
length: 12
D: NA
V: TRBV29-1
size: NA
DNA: TGCAGCGTTGTTGAGGGGTCCTACGAGCAGTACTTC
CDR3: CSVVEGSYEQYF

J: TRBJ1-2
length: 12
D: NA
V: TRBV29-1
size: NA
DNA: TGCAGCGTTGAATACCAGGGGTATGGCTACACCTTC
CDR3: CSVEYQGYGYTF

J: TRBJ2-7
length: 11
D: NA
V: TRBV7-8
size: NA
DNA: TGTGCCAGCGGCGACACCTACGAGCAGTACTTC
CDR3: CASGDTYEQYF

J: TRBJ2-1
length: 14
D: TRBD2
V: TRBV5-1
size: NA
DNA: TGCGCCAGCGGCGGGGGGCCAACCTACAATGAGCAGTTCTTC
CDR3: CASGGGPTYNEQFF

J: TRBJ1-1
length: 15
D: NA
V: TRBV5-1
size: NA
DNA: TGCGCCAGCAGCTTGGAAGCAGGGGTGGACACTGAAGCTTTCTTT
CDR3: CASSLEAGVDTEAFF

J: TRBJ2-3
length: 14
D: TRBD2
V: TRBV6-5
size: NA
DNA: TGTGCCAGCAGTTACCGGACTAGCGGGGATACGCAGTATTTT
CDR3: CASSYRTSGDTQYF

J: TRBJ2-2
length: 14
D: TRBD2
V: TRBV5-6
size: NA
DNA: TGTGCCAGCAGCTGGGACTATCGCGGCGGGGAGCTGTTTTTT
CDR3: CASSWDYRGGELFF

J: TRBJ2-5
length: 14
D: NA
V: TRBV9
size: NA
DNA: TGTGCCAGCAGCGTAAGTTATCGAAAAGAGACCCAGTACTTC
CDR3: CASSVSYRKETQYF

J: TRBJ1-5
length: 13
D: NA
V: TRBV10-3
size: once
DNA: TGTGCCATCAGTAGTGGTGGGAATCAGCCCCAGCATTTT
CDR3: CAISSGGNQPQHF

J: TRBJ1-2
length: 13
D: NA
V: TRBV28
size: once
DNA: TGTGCCAGCAGTTTTGGGGGGAACTATGGCTACACCTTC
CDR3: CASSFGGNYGYTF

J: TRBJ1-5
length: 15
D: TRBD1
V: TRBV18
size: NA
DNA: TGTGCCAGCTCACCTCGACAGGGCACCAATCAGCCCCAGCATTTT
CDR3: CASSPRQGTNQPQHF

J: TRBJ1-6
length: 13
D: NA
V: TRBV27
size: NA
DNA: TGTGCCAGCAGCCAACGGGATAATTCACCCCTCCACTTT
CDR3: CASSQRDNSPLHF

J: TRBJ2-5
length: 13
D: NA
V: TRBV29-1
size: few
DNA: TGCAGCGTTGCTTCCAGGACAGTAGGGACCCAGTACTTC
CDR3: CSVASRTVGTQYF

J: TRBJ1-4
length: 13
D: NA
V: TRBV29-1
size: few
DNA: TGCAGCGTTATGGGGGCAACTAATGAAAAACTGTTTTTT
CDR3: CSVMGATNEKLFF

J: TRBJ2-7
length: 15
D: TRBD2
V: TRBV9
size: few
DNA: TGTGCCAGCAGCGTAGCGGCTAGCGGGTTACGCGAGCAGTACTTC
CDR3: CASSVAASGLREQYF

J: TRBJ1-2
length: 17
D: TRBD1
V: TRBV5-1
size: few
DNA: TGCGCCAGCAGCGAAACCGGGACAGGGTCTTATAACTCTGGCTACACCTTC
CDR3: CASSETGTGSYNSGYTF

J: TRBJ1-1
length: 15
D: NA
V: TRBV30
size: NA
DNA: TGTGCCTGGAGTGTCACCCTGGTGGGGGTCACTGAAGCTTTCTTT
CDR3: CAWSVTLVGVTEAFF

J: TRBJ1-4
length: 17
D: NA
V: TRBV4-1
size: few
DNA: TGCGCCAGCAGCCAAGAAGGGACGAGATCTTACAATGAAAAACTGTTTTTT
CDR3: CASSQEGTRSYNEKLFF

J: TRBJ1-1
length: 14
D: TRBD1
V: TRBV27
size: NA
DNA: TGTGCCAGCAGATCCGGGACAGCGAACACTGAAGCTTTCTTT
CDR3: CASRSGTANTEAFF

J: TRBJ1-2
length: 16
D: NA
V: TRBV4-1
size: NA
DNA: TGCGCCAGCAGCCAGGAATATACCAGGGAGAACTATGGCTACACCTTC
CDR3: CASSQEYTRENYGYTF

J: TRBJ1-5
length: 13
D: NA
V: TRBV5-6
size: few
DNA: TGTGCCAGCAGCCAGACTAGGAATCAGCCCCAGCATTTT
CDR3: CASSQTRNQPQHF

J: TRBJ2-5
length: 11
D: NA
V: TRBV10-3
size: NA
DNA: TGTGCCATCAGTGAGTCGGAGACCCAGTACTTC
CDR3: CAISESETQYF

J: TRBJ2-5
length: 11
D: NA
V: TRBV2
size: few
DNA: TGTGCCAGCAGCTTCCAAGAGACCCAGTACTTC
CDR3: CASSFQETQYF

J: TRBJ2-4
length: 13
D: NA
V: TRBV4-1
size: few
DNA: TGCGCCAGCAGCCAATTGGACAGAAACATTCAGTACTTC
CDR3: CASSQLDRNIQYF

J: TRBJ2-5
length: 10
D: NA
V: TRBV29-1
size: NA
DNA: TGCAGCGGGTCCCAAGAGACCCAGTACTTC
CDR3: CSGSQETQYF

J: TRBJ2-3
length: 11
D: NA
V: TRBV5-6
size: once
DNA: TGTGCCAGCAGTGGCTCCAGTACGCAGTATTTT
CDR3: CASSGSSTQYF

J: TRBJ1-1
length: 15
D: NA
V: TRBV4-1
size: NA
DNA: TGCGCCAGCAGCCTAGGTCCCAGGGGAGAGGCTGAAGCTTTCTTT
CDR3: CASSLGPRGEAEAFF

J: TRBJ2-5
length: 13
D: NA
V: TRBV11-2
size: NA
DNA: TGTGCCAGCAGCTTTGGGTTTGGGGAGACCCAGTACTTC
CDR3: CASSFGFGETQYF

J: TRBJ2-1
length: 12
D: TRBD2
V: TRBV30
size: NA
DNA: TGTGCCTGGAAAGGGGAGGGCCCCCTGCAGTTCTTC
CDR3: CAWKGEGPLQFF

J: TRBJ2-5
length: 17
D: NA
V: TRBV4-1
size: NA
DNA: TGCGCCAGCAGCCAGTCTCCCGGGGCGGGGAAACAAGAGACCCAGTACTTC
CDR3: CASSQSPGAGKQETQYF

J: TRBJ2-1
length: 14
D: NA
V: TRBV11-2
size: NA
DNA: TGTGCCAGCAGCTTCACGGGGATTTACAATGAGCAGTTCTTC
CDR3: CASSFTGIYNEQFF

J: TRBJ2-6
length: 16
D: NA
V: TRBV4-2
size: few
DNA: TGTGCCAGCAGCCAAGTAAACAGGGCCGGGGCCAACGTCCTGACTTTC
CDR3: CASSQVNRAGANVLTF

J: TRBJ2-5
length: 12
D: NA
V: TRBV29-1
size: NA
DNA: TGCAGCGTTGATTGGGGGAGAGAGACCCAGTACTTC
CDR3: CSVDWGRETQYF

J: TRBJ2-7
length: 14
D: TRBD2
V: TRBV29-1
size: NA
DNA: TGCAGCGTTGAGGGGATAGCGGGACCCTACGAGCAGTACTTC
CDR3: CSVEGIAGPYEQYF

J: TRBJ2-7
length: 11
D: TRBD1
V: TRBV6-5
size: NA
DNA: TGTGCCAGCCATGCAGGGGGCGAGCAGTACTTC
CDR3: CASHAGGEQYF

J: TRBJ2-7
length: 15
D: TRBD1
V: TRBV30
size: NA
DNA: TGTGCCTGGAGTCTAATAGACAGGGGTCGGTACGAGCAGTACTTC
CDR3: CAWSLIDRGRYEQYF